The following is a TCR beta chain sequence with its context. No antigen is known for it. PBMCs, the starting material, were the source of sorted CD4+ and CD8+ T cells. The CDR3 sequence is 17 residues long. With 2 bases removed from V and 0 bases from J, the gap between germline ends came to 11 bases. The data originate from a study of CD8+ T cells in alopecia areata. Study details: Tofacitinib therapy took 6 to 18 months; 6 months off drug came after. Study conclusions and caveats: Scalp sequencing captures resident alphabeta T cells of normal skin too.

The authors extracted RNA and reverse transcribed it into cDNA as the sequencing template. Using immunoSEQ multiplex PCR, the repertoire was profiled, and TCRdb retains in-frame clones only, with some absent. The sample consists of 170,000 or so clones, 59% of them appearing once. The material sequenced was CD4+ T cells sorted from blood, taken at week 0. The chain has TRBV23-1 and TRBJ1-6, with D uncertain. TRBV23-1 is an ORF, and what it does is uncertain. The sequence was obtained from a human donor with alopecia areata. The CDR3 loop reads CASSQIDTSSYNSPLHF. CDR3 DNA: TGCGCCAGCAGTCAAATCGACACGAGCTCCTATAATTCACCCCTCCACTTT.